These T cell receptor beta chains were read from a single sample in a study of Graves' ophthalmopathy and Graves' hyperthyroidism. A single record per CDR3 protein comes from TCRdb applying MiXCR to the multiplex PCR reads. The sample shows about 380,000 distinct CDR3 sequences, roughly 15% of them seen only once. Sample: peripheral blood. The receptors were gathered from a woman in her late teens or twenties with stable Graves' hyperthyroidism. Each CDR3 is given with its conserved first and last residue. Some rows have no size entry. The others give once, few or many, or a class for an expanded clone.

V gene: TRBV28; clone size: .; CDR3 length: 16; J gene: TRBJ2-7; CDR3 protein: CASSHGLAGDFYEQYF
V gene: TRBV7-2; clone size: many; CDR3 length: 14; J gene: TRBJ1-2; CDR3 protein: CASSSTTGDYGYTF
V gene: TRBV6-2/TRBV6-3; clone size: .; CDR3 length: 21; J gene: TRBJ1-6; CDR3 protein: CASRNTGGGSDSKLWGSPLHF
V gene: TRBV7-2; clone size: many; CDR3 length: 15; J gene: TRBJ1-2; CDR3 protein: CASSLGSAWGYGYTF
V gene: TRBV12-3/TRBV12-4; clone size: many; CDR3 length: 13; J gene: TRBJ1-2; CDR3 protein: CASSFHGYYGYTF
V gene: TRBV20-1; clone size: many; CDR3 length: 16; J gene: TRBJ2-7; CDR3 protein: CSARTLTSGDSYEQYF
V gene: TRBV20-1; clone size: many; CDR3 length: 11; J gene: TRBJ2-5; CDR3 protein: CSVQGQETQYF
V gene: TRBV20-1; clone size: many; CDR3 length: 15; J gene: TRBJ2-7; CDR3 protein: CSAPRSPSGTYEQYF
V gene: TRBV19; clone size: .; CDR3 length: 13; J gene: TRBJ1-2; CDR3 protein: CASSIAAGYGYTF
V gene: TRBV5-1; clone size: many; CDR3 length: 15; J gene: TRBJ2-6; CDR3 protein: CASSFRRAEANVLTF
V gene: TRBV20-1; clone size: many; CDR3 length: 15; J gene: TRBJ1-6; CDR3 protein: CSARDKRQGPQPLHF
V gene: TRBV20-1; clone size: many; CDR3 length: 15; J gene: TRBJ1-1; CDR3 protein: CSAQPGQWVDTGAFF
V gene: TRBV6-2/TRBV6-3; clone size: many; CDR3 length: 17; J gene: TRBJ1-1; CDR3 protein: CASNLKAERSEETEAFF
V gene: TRBV6-5; clone size: many; CDR3 length: 15; J gene: TRBJ1-6; CDR3 protein: CASSYSVVPNSPLHF
V gene: TRBV7-2; clone size: many; CDR3 length: 13; J gene: TRBJ2-5; CDR3 protein: CASCQKTRETQYF
V gene: TRBV9; clone size: .; CDR3 length: 14; J gene: TRBJ1-1; CDR3 protein: CASSVDRLGTEAFF
V gene: TRBV11-3; clone size: many; CDR3 length: 11; J gene: TRBJ1-1; CDR3 protein: CASSLDRGAFF
V gene: TRBV12-3/TRBV12-4; clone size: many; CDR3 length: 15; J gene: TRBJ1-6; CDR3 protein: CASSPSGRRNSPLHF
V gene: TRBV6-2/TRBV6-3; clone size: many; CDR3 length: 14; J gene: TRBJ1-1; CDR3 protein: CASSQQDLNTEAFF
V gene: TRBV12-3/TRBV12-4; clone size: many; CDR3 length: 16; J gene: TRBJ1-5; CDR3 protein: CASSLRGAYSNQPQHF
V gene: TRBV6-1; clone size: .; CDR3 length: 15; J gene: TRBJ1-2; CDR3 protein: CASSLDGSPFYGYTF
V gene: TRBV7-9; clone size: many; CDR3 length: 15; J gene: TRBJ1-2; CDR3 protein: CASSSVHQGGYGYTF
V gene: TRBV3-1; clone size: .; CDR3 length: 14; J gene: TRBJ2-7; CDR3 protein: CASSQKRGVYEQYF
V gene: TRBV6-2/TRBV6-3; clone size: .; CDR3 length: 13; J gene: TRBJ1-1; CDR3 protein: CASRGRRHQRAFF
V gene: TRBV6-2/TRBV6-3; clone size: .; CDR3 length: 14; J gene: TRBJ2-7; CDR3 protein: CASSPGQGAPEQYF
V gene: TRBV7-8; clone size: many; CDR3 length: 13; J gene: TRBJ2-7; CDR3 protein: CASSLTASGEQYF
V gene: TRBV7-2; clone size: .; CDR3 length: 12; J gene: TRBJ2-7; CDR3 protein: CASSSAGSEQYF
V gene: TRBV11-3; clone size: many; CDR3 length: 14; J gene: TRBJ1-2; CDR3 protein: CASSFQGQRYGYTF
V gene: TRBV18; clone size: .; CDR3 length: 14; J gene: TRBJ2-7; CDR3 protein: CVSSPKTGLYEQYF
V gene: TRBV5-1; clone size: many; CDR3 length: 19; J gene: TRBJ2-2; CDR3 protein: CASSLAILAGGPRTGELFF
V gene: TRBV19; clone size: .; CDR3 length: 13; J gene: TRBJ1-5; CDR3 protein: CASSMGADQPQHF
V gene: TRBV25-1; clone size: .; CDR3 length: 15; J gene: TRBJ1-3; CDR3 protein: CASREDRGYGNTIYF
V gene: TRBV6-1; clone size: many; CDR3 length: 12; J gene: TRBJ1-1; CDR3 protein: CASSERPVDTFF
V gene: TRBV6-5; clone size: many; CDR3 length: 14; J gene: TRBJ2-5; CDR3 protein: CASSYSLGAETQYF
V gene: TRBV11-2; clone size: many; CDR3 length: 16; J gene: TRBJ1-3; CDR3 protein: CASSLGQIGTGNTIYF
V gene: TRBV14; clone size: many; CDR3 length: 14; J gene: TRBJ1-1; CDR3 protein: CASSLKQGAVEAFF
V gene: TRBV6-2/TRBV6-3; clone size: many; CDR3 length: 16; J gene: TRBJ1-1; CDR3 protein: CASSQDRGYMNTEAFF
V gene: TRBV6-5; clone size: many; CDR3 length: 13; J gene: TRBJ1-2; CDR3 protein: CASSYGDIYGYTF
V gene: TRBV12-5; clone size: many; CDR3 length: 16; J gene: TRBJ1-5; CDR3 protein: CASGLVRSLGSWPQHF
V gene: TRBV11-3; clone size: many; CDR3 length: 14; J gene: TRBJ2-5; CDR3 protein: CASSPKRGQETQYF
V gene: TRBV5-4; clone size: .; CDR3 length: 22; J gene: TRBJ2-6; CDR3 protein: CASSLEREKRQGKLSGANVLTF
V gene: TRBV11-2; clone size: many; CDR3 length: 15; J gene: TRBJ1-1; CDR3 protein: CASSLEGAGNTEAFF
V gene: TRBV11-1; clone size: many; CDR3 length: 12; J gene: TRBJ1-6; CDR3 protein: CASSRGGSPLHF
V gene: TRBV19; clone size: many; CDR3 length: 15; J gene: TRBJ1-1; CDR3 protein: CASNDLGRMNTEAFF
V gene: TRBV12-3/TRBV12-4; clone size: .; CDR3 length: 13; J gene: TRBJ1-6; CDR3 protein: CASSRSPNSPLHF